This is a list of T cell receptor beta chains from one sample in a study of blood T cell repertoires in COVID-19. The table came from immunoSEQ multiplex PCR; TCRdb's copy has only in-frame clones and leaves some out. The sample shows over 120,000 clones, more than 65% of them seen only once. Sequenced sample: peripheral blood. All receptors come from a woman aged 55-75 years with acute or convalescent COVID-19. CDR3s include the opening cysteine and the closing phenylalanine or tryptophan. The D gene is left open where the match is weak. Part of the rows lack a size; the others show once, few, many or a class for expanded clones.

CATHRQGTTEAFF,TGTGCCACCCACAGACAGGGTACTACTGAAGCTTTCTTT,TRBD1,TRBJ1-1,once,13,TRBV28
CASSFQVTRREKLFF,TGTGCCAGCAGTTTTCAGGTCACTCGAAGGGAAAAACTGTTTTTT,-,TRBJ1-4,-,15,TRBV28
CASSQVHGYDEQFF,TGCGCCAGCAGCCAAGTGCACGGTTACGATGAGCAGTTCTTC,-,TRBJ2-1,-,14,TRBV4-3
CASMGQRAGNEQFF,TGTGCCAGCATGGGACAGAGGGCGGGCAATGAGCAGTTCTTC,TRBD1,TRBJ2-1,-,14,TRBV6-5
CASSQDRRLVFF,TGTGCCAGCAGCCAAGACAGGAGGTTGGTGTTTTTT,-,TRBJ1-4,-,12,TRBV3-1/TRBV3-2
CASSLMSGGEQFF,TGTGCCAGCAGCTTAATGTCGGGTGGTGAGCAGTTCTTC,-,TRBJ2-1,-,13,TRBV7-3
CASSGVTGHNSGANVLTF,TGTGCCAGCAGTGGAGTAACGGGACACAACTCTGGGGCCAACGTCCTGACTTTC,-,TRBJ2-6,-,18,TRBV2
CASSFGQTRTEAFF,TGTGCCAGCAGTTTCGGACAGACCAGGACTGAAGCTTTCTTT,-,TRBJ1-1,once,14,TRBV28
CASSYAGQRNQPQHF,TGTGCCAGCAGTTACGCTGGACAGCGTAATCAGCCCCAGCATTTT,-,TRBJ1-5,once,15,TRBV6-5
CASNYRGTGNSPLHF,TGTGCCAGCAATTACAGGGGCACGGGGAATTCACCCCTCCACTTT,TRBD1,TRBJ1-6,-,15,TRBV2
CASRRLAQNTGELFF,TGTGCCAGCCGTAGACTAGCCCAGAACACCGGGGAGCTGTTTTTT,TRBD2,TRBJ2-2,-,15,TRBV6-5
CASSTSLAATGELFF,TGTGCCAGTAGTACCTCTCTAGCGGCTACCGGGGAGCTGTTTTTT,TRBD2,TRBJ2-2,-,15,TRBV19
CASSEAGGAPTETQYF,TGTGCCAGCAGTGAGGCGGGAGGGGCCCCCACAGAGACCCAGTACTTC,TRBD2,TRBJ2-5,-,16,TRBV2
CASSPRTSGGGLEQYF,TGTGCCAGCAGCCCCCGGACTAGCGGCGGAGGCCTCGAGCAGTACTTC,TRBD2,TRBJ2-7,-,16,TRBV7-8
CASSQGEVPSYEQYF,TGCGCCAGCAGCCAAGGAGAGGTTCCCTCCTACGAGCAGTACTTC,-,TRBJ2-7,-,15,TRBV4-1
CAWTAGGIETQYF,TGTGCCTGGACGGCAGGGGGGATAGAGACCCAGTACTTC,-,TRBJ2-5,-,13,TRBV30
CASTGGTANEKLFF,TGTGCCAGCACAGGCGGGACAGCGAATGAAAAACTGTTTTTT,TRBD1,TRBJ1-4,once,14,TRBV28
CASSFTGLASQETQYF,TGTGCCAGCAGTTTTACCGGACTAGCGTCTCAAGAGACCCAGTACTTC,TRBD2,TRBJ2-5,-,16,TRBV28
CASSEQGINSPLHF,TGCGCCAGCAGTGAGCAGGGGATAAATTCACCCCTCCACTTT,-,TRBJ1-6,-,14,TRBV10-2
CASSLDIGGYGYTF,TGTGCCAGCAGCTTAGATATAGGGGGCTATGGCTACACCTTC,-,TRBJ1-2,-,14,TRBV11-2
CASSPRQGRGEKLFF,TGTGCCAGCAGCCCTCGACAGGGGAGGGGTGAAAAACTGTTTTTT,TRBD1,TRBJ1-4,-,15,TRBV9
CSVVSSGESSYNEQFF,TGCAGCGTTGTATCTAGCGGGGAGAGCTCCTACAATGAGCAGTTCTTC,TRBD2,TRBJ2-1,-,16,TRBV29-1
CASSSGQGDGYTF,TGTGCCAGCTCATCGGGACAGGGGGATGGCTACACCTTC,TRBD1,TRBJ1-2,-,13,TRBV18
CASSQVAANYGYTF,TGCGCCAGCAGCCAAGTGGCGGCTAACTATGGCTACACCTTC,-,TRBJ1-2,-,14,TRBV4-1
CASSKFRRGYNEQFF,TGTGCCAGCAGCAAATTCCGGCGGGGTTACAATGAGCAGTTCTTC,-,TRBJ2-1,-,15,TRBV21-1
CASRISGTGGDEKLFF,TGTGCCAGCCGAATATCCGGGACAGGGGGCGATGAAAAACTGTTTTTT,TRBD1,TRBJ1-4,-,16,TRBV28
CASSVLEDTEAFF,TGTGCCAGCAGTGTCCTCGAGGACACTGAAGCTTTCTTT,-,TRBJ1-1,many,13,TRBV2